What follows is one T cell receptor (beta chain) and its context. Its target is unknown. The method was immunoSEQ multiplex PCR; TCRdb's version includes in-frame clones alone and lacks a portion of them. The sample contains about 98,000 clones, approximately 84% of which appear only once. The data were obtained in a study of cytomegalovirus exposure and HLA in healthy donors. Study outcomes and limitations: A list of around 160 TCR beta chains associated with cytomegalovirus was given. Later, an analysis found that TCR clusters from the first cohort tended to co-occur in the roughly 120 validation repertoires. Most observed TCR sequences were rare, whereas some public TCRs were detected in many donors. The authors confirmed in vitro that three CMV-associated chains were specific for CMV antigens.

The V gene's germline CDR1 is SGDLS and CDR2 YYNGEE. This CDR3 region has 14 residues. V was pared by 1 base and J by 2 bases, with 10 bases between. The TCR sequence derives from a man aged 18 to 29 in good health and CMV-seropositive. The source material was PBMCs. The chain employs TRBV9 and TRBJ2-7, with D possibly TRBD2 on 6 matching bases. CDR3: CASSVLEGPYEQYF. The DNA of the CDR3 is TGTGCCAGCAGCGTATTGGAGGGCCCCTACGAGCAGTACTTC.